Following are 21 T cell receptor beta chains from one sample sequenced in a study of blood T cell repertoires in COVID-19. The data were produced by immunoSEQ multiplex PCR, yet TCRdb's version contains in-frame clones alone and is incomplete. The top ten clones hold approximately 2% of a sample with approximately 240,000 clones, around nine tenths of them seen once. The sample was PBMCs or T cells enriched from blood (not recorded which). These receptors all stem from a young woman who had recovered from COVID-19.

The chain links TRBV2 to TRBJ1-6, with a tentative D call TRBD1 (6 bases). CDR3 length: 19 residues. Germline V gene sequence: CDR1 SNHLY, CDR2 FYNNEI. V was clipped by 7 bases and J by 0 bases, with 22 bases between them. CDR3 sequence reads: CASTNEKTGPSSYNSPLHF. In nucleotides, the CDR3 is TGTGCCAGCACCAACGAAAAGACAGGCCCCAGCTCCTATAATTCACCCCTCCACTTT.

J is TRBJ2-2 and V is TRBV6-5; 7 nucleotides line up with TRBD1. This CDR3 contains 15 residues. V dropped 5 bases and J dropped 7; count of bases not matched to a gene: 10. CDR1 is MNHEY, CDR2 SVGAGI, per germline. CDR3 sequence reads: CASSRSDRAGGELFF. The CDR3 coding sequence is TGTGCCAGCAGTCGTTCCGACAGGGCGGGCGGGGAGCTGTTTTTT.

The chain couples TRBV27 to TRBJ2-7, with 7 nucleotides matching TRBD1. CDR1 MNHEY and CDR2 SMNVEV come from the germline V gene (reference sequence). The CDR3 is 15 residues long. V lost 5 bases, J lost 3 bases, and 10 bases stayed unmatched. The CDR3: CASSTQRQGIYEQYF. In nucleotides, the CDR3 is TGTGCCAGCAGTACACAAAGACAGGGAATCTACGAGCAGTACTTC.

The chain joins TRBV4-1 to TRBJ2-3, with 7 nucleotides matching TRBD2. J lost 6 bases, V lost 1 base, and 16 bases had no gene match. The CDR3 length is 18 residues. CDR1 MGHRA and CDR2 YSYEKL come from the germline V gene. The CDR3, as DNA: TGCGCCAGCAGCCAAGGGGTAGCAGTTCGCGGGAGAGGGGATACGCAGTATTTT. It is translated as CASSQGVAVRGRGDTQYF.

The chain carries TRBV2 and TRBJ2-3, with TRBD1 matching 9 bases. Germline lookup yields CDR1 SNHLY and CDR2 FYNNEI. J lost 2 bases, V lost 7 bases, and 10 bases had no gene match. The length of the CDR3 is 16 residues. In DNA form, the CDR3 reads TGTGCCAGCACCGGACTTGGACAGGGGCCCACAGATACGCAGTATTTT. Residues: CASTGLGQGPTDTQYF.

The chain uses TRBV11-2 and TRBJ2-5; a weak D match, TRBD2 (5 bases). The germline V and J ends were trimmed by 5 bases and 7 bases, with 14 bases remaining between them. Germline CDR1 SGHAT, CDR2 FQNNGV. This CDR3 region has 13 residues. CDR3 bases: TGTGCCAGCAGCCTAGGGCCTGAGGGGACCCAGTACTTC. This translates into CASSLGPEGTQYF.

The genes are TRBV7-6 and TRBJ1-6; tentatively, D is TRBD1 (5 bases). CDR1 and CDR2 from the germline V gene are SGHVS and FNYEAQ. CDR3 length: 15 amino acids. V was trimmed by 2 bases and J by 5 bases, leaving 10 bases between them. Written as DNA, the CDR3 is TGTGCCAGCAGCTTATCAGGGCCAAATAATTCACCCCTCCACTTT. This sequence encodes CASSLSGPNNSPLHF.

This clone was seen a handful of times. The rearrangement uses TRBV7-9 and TRBJ2-1, with 14 bases identical to TRBD2. Germline V gives CDR1 SEHNR, CDR2 FQNEAQ (reference sequence). J gave up 10 bases and V 7 bases, and 12 bases lay outside the gene matches. The CDR3 length is 16 residues. The CDR3 is CASTYLGTSGSHEQFF. The DNA of the CDR3 is TGTGCCAGCACTTATCTCGGGACTAGCGGGAGTCACGAGCAGTTCTTC.

The CDR3 DNA reads as TGTGCCAGCAGACGACATACAGGGAGGGCCACTGAAGCTTTCTTT. Encoded protein: CASRRHTGRATEAFF. The genes are TRBV3-1 (or the pseudogene TRBV3-2) and TRBJ1-1, with a possible D match to TRBD1 (6 bases). The CDR3 extends over 15 amino acids. CDR1 and CDR2 (germline): LGHDT, YNNKEL (reference sequence). Trimming removed 6 bases at V and 4 bases at J, with 18 bases between.

The chain is built from TRBV19 and TRBJ2-7; 7 bases match TRBD1. The CDR3 has 17 residues. CDR1 is LNHDA and CDR2 is SQIVND in the germline V gene (reference sequence). V trimming: 0 bases; J trimming: 4 bases; junction bases outside the gene matches: 12. The CDR3 reads CASSIDGGRDRRYEQYF. CDR3 nucleotides: TGTGCCAGTAGTATAGATGGGGGTCGGGACAGACGTTACGAGCAGTACTTC.

V and J are TRBV15 and TRBJ1-6; TRBD1 matches 8 bases. The germline CDR1 and CDR2 sequences are LNHNV and YYDKDF (reference sequence). The CDR3 has 15 amino acids. V trimming: 3 bases; J trimming: 7 bases; junction bases outside the gene matches: 5. CDR3: CATSSRQGRNSPLHF. CDR3 bases: TGTGCCACCAGCAGCCGACAGGGGCGGAATTCACCCCTCCACTTT.

This clone was seen a single time. This sequence joins TRBV4-2 and TRBJ1-5; D perhaps matches TRBD1 (6 bases). Germline V gene data show CDR1 as LGHNA and CDR2 as YNFKEQ. The CDR3 contains 18 residues. With 5 bases removed from V and 4 bases from J, the gap between germline ends came to 24 bases. In nucleotides, the CDR3 is TGTGCCAGCAGCTCCCGTATTGGCCGAGGGACAATAAATCAGCCCCAGCATTTT. Translated: CASSSRIGRGTINQPQHF.

The CDR3 is CASSEVVSDTIYF. CDR3 DNA sequence: TGCGCCAGCAGTGAAGTGGTATCGGACACCATATATTTT. V and J are TRBV10-1 and TRBJ1-3; D is ambiguous. V lost 3 bases and J lost 8, with 11 bases in between. The length of the CDR3 is 13 residues. In germline, CDR1 is WNHNN, CDR2 SYGVQD (reference sequence).

The V gene is TRBV10-3, the J gene TRBJ1-1; 11 positions agree with TRBD1. The CDR3 runs 15 residues. Germline assignment: CDR1 ENHRY and CDR2 SYGVKD. Trimming cost V 3 bases and J 3 bases; bases outside gene matches: 3. In nucleotides, the CDR3 is TGTGCCATCAGTGACCCGGGACAGGGGGACACTGAAGCTTTCTTT. This gives the protein CAISDPGQGDTEAFF.

This chain uses TRBV4-1 with TRBJ2-1; D is unclear. This CDR3 has 13 amino acids. The V gene's germline CDR1 is MGHRA and CDR2 YSYEKL. The V end was cut by 1 base, the J end by 10 bases, with 11 bases between. The CDR3 is CASSQVGAGEQFF. The CDR3 region has the DNA TGCGCCAGCAGCCAAGTCGGCGCAGGCGAGCAGTTCTTC.

The CDR3 loop is CASRRDSVRAGEAFF. CDR3 DNA: TGTGCCAGCAGGCGGGACTCTGTGCGGGCGGGAGAAGCTTTCTTT. The chain recombines TRBV6-5 with TRBJ1-1, with D possibly being TRBD1 (5 bases). From germline, CDR1 is MNHEY and CDR2 SVGAGI. The CDR3 runs 15 residues. V was shortened by 6 bases and J by 8 bases, with 22 bases between the two germline ends.

This chain joins TRBV4-3 and TRBJ2-2; tentative D call: TRBD1 (6 bases). Germline assignment: CDR1 LGHNA and CDR2 YSLEER. V lost 2 bases and J 2 bases, leaving 12 bases between the germline ends. This CDR3 region has 16 residues. CDR3 bases: TGCGCCAGCAGCCAAATGACAGGAACTAACACCGGGGAGCTGTTTTTT. This translates into CASSQMTGTNTGELFF.

The genes are TRBV14 and TRBJ1-1; 11 nucleotides match TRBD1. The germline V gene encodes CDR1 SGHDN and CDR2 FVKESK. This CDR3 is built from 16 residues. The junction had 4 bases not matched to a gene; V was cut back by 1 base and J by 3 bases. The CDR3: CASSQGPGQGDTEAFF. In DNA, the CDR3 is TGTGCCAGCAGCCAAGGGCCGGGACAGGGGGACACTGAAGCTTTCTTT.

The V gene is TRBV5-1, the J gene TRBJ1-1; 8 bases map to TRBD1. CDR1 SGHRS and CDR2 YFSETQ come from the germline V gene. This CDR3 has 15 residues. Trimming took 3 bases from V and 1 from J; bases not matched to a gene: 5. The CDR3 region has the DNA TGCGCCAGCAGCTCCCGACAGGGGTGGAACACTGAAGCTTTCTTT. Protein: CASSSRQGWNTEAFF. Together with reference TRBV5-1 and TRBJ1-1, the CDR3 gives the full variable domain: KAGVTQTPRYLIKTRGQQVTLSCSPISGHRSVSWYQQTPGQGLQFLFEYFSETQRNKGNFPGRFSGRQFSNSRSEMNVSTLELGDSALYLCASSSRQGWNTEAFFGQGTRLTVV.

V usage is TRBV3-1 (or the pseudogene TRBV3-2) and J usage is TRBJ2-4, with 7 bases identical to TRBD1. The CDR3 covers 15 residues. Germline-derived CDR1 and CDR2 are LGHDT and YNNKEL (reference sequence). V gave up 1 base and J gave up 6 bases; unmatched junction bases: 6. CDR3: CASSQGDRDRNIQYF. The CDR3 DNA follows: TGTGCCAGCAGCCAAGGGGACCGGGACAGAAACATTCAGTACTTC.

This chain links TRBV6-5 with TRBJ1-5; D is unclear. V lost 4 bases to trimming and J lost 5 bases, with 15 bases between them. The CDR3 totals 15 residues. From germline, CDR1 is MNHEY and CDR2 SVGAGI. The CDR3 loop is CASSFQYTGDQPQHF. CDR3 DNA sequence: TGTGCCAGCAGTTTCCAGTACACCGGGGATCAGCCCCAGCATTTT.